A single sample is the source of the 21 T cell receptor beta chains below, sequenced in a study of vaccination and CD4 T cells after COVID-19. TCRdb reanalysed the PCR reads using MiXCR and keeps one entry per CDR3 protein. The table lists 28,000 or so distinct CDR3 sequences, roughly 50% of them singletons, with more than 5% in the top ten. Time point specified: late sampling 161 to 241 days after vaccination in a few convalescent patients. This specimen was CD4+ T cells from blood, taken about 7 months after SARS-CoV-2 vaccination. The receptors were sampled from a human donor who had recovered from COVID-19.

This clonotype was recorded a few times. The chain has TRBV6-2 or TRBV6-3 and TRBJ1-5; the match to TRBD1 covers 7 bases. The CDR3 extends over 15 amino acids. CDR1 MNHEY and CDR2 SVGEGT come from the germline V gene. Trimming at V came to 5 bases and at J to 6 bases, leaving 10 bases not matched to a gene. CDR3 coding DNA: TGTGCCAGCAGTACTCCCACAGGGGCCAGTCAGCCCCAGCATTTT. This codes for CASSTPTGASQPQHF.

This clonotype came up a few times. The chain carries TRBV7-9 and TRBJ2-7; 11 nucleotides match TRBD1. The J segment lost 2 bases and the V segment lost 1 base, leaving 1 base of the junction unmatched. Per germline, CDR1 SEHNR and CDR2 FQNEAQ (reference sequence). The CDR3 is 15 amino acids. The CDR3 reads CASSLVGQGAYEQYF. The CDR3 region has the DNA TGTGCCAGCAGCTTAGTGGGACAGGGGGCCTACGAGCAGTACTTC.

The V gene is TRBV28, the J gene TRBJ1-6, with 9 bases lining up with TRBD1. The V gene's germline CDR1 is MDHEN and CDR2 SYDVKM. Trimming cost V 7 bases and J 7 bases; bases outside gene matches: 5. CDR3 length: 14 amino acids. The CDR3 region is CASIWGQGNSPLHF. The CDR3 region has the DNA TGTGCCAGCATCTGGGGACAGGGCAATTCACCCCTCCACTTT.

This rearrangement joins TRBV20-1 to TRBJ2-7; 12 positions match TRBD2. Trimming took 0 bases from V and 4 from J; bases not matched to a gene: 4. Germline CDR1 is DFQATT and CDR2 is SNEGSKA (reference sequence). This CDR3 comprises 15 residues. CDR3 nucleotides: TGCAGTGCTAGAGATTCGACTAGCGGGAGTTACGAGCAGTACTTC. This codes for CSARDSTSGSYEQYF.

Only a few counts were recorded for this clonotype. The chain joins TRBV7-6 to TRBJ2-5; 11 nucleotides match TRBD1. Per the germline V gene, CDR1 is SGHVS and CDR2 is FNYEAQ. V lost 4 bases, J lost 5 bases, and 6 bases stayed unmatched. The CDR3 totals 15 residues. In nucleotides, the CDR3 is TGTGCCAGCAGCTCCGGACAGGGGGCTGGGGAGACCCAGTACTTC. Amino acid sequence: CASSSGQGAGETQYF.

To note about this clonotype: The junction does not match germline at one end; this may be a read error. The chain couples TRBV28 to TRBJ1-1; D might be TRBD1 (5 bases). The germline CDR1 and CDR2 sequences are MDHEN and SYDVKM. There are 12 residues in the CDR3. The CDR3 sequence: CASSPGRGEAFF. CDR3 in DNA: TGTGCCAGCAGCCCGGGGAGGGGTGAAGCCTTCTTT.

This chain connects TRBV10-3 to TRBJ2-1, with a tentative D call TRBD2 (5 bases). The CDR3 is 15 amino acids. The ends were cut back, 0 bases at V and 3 bases at J, with 9 bases in the middle. Germline CDR1 is ENHRY and CDR2 is SYGVKD. CDR3 bases: TGTGCCATCAGTGAGTCGGTCGGGAACTACAATGAGCAGTTCTTC. Encoded protein: CAISESVGNYNEQFF.

This sequence joins TRBV7-3 and TRBJ2-6, with D perhaps TRBD2 (6 bases). Trimming took 1 base from V and 2 from J, leaving 12 bases between them. Looked up from germline, CDR1 is SGHTA and CDR2 is FQGTGA. The CDR3 sequence is 17 residues long. DNA of the CDR3: TGTGCCAGCAGCTTAATTGGCGGGGCTACTGGGGCCAACGTCCTGACTTTC. This gives the protein CASSLIGGATGANVLTF.

This clonotype came up a few times. This sequence joins TRBV20-1 and TRBJ1-5; 8 nucleotides agree with TRBD1. CDR1 DFQATT and CDR2 SNEGSKA come from the germline V gene (reference sequence). The CDR3 has 17 residues. V was pared by 6 bases and J by 0 bases, with 13 bases of the junction left unmatched. The CDR3 region has the DNA TGCAGTGCCAAGACAGGGGTGAGGGTAGGTAGCAATCAGCCCCAGCATTTT. Its translation: CSAKTGVRVGSNQPQHF.

The genes are TRBV7-2 and TRBJ2-1, with D possibly called TRBD1 or TRBD2 (5 bases each). Germline V CDR1 and CDR2: SGHTA, FQGNSA. V was shortened by 5 bases and J by 5 bases, with 13 bases between the two germline ends. The CDR3 is 14 amino acids. CDR3: CASSPRGAHNEQFF. The CDR3 DNA is TGTGCCAGCAGCCCTCGAGGGGCGCACAATGAGCAGTTCTTC.

This chain joins TRBV10-3 and TRBJ2-7, with a possible D match to TRBD2 (5 bases). CDR1 and CDR2 from the germline V gene are ENHRY and SYGVKD. The CDR3 is 14 residues long. Trimming pared 6 bases from V and 0 bases from J, leaving 12 bases between. CDR3 bases: TGTGCCATCAGGGGCGGGTACAGCTCCTACGAGCAGTACTTC. It specifies CAIRGGYSSYEQYF.

V is TRBV19 and J is TRBJ1-5; 9 positions agree with TRBD1. From germline, CDR1 is LNHDA and CDR2 SQIVND (reference sequence). The CDR3 consists of 18 residues. V lost 6 bases to trimming and J lost 0 bases; unmatched junction nucleotides: 12. The CDR3 sequence: CASSRTGEAPYSNQPQHF. The CDR3 coding sequence is TGTGCCAGTAGCAGGACAGGGGAGGCACCGTATAGCAATCAGCCCCAGCATTTT.

This clonotype was seen a few times. J is TRBJ1-6 and V is TRBV7-2; D gene unclear. CDR1 and CDR2 from the germline V gene are SGHTA and FQGNSA. V shed 2 bases and J shed 9 bases, with 8 bases lying between them. The CDR3 runs to 13 residues. The CDR3 is CASSLSLLSPLHF. CDR3 DNA sequence: TGTGCCAGCAGCTTATCTCTTCTTTCACCCCTCCACTTT.

This clonotype was observed a handful of times. In DNA, the CDR3 is TGTGCCACCAGCAACCAGCGGGAGGCGTACAATGAGCAGTTCTTC. As protein: CATSNQREAYNEQFF. The chain is built from TRBV15 and TRBJ2-1; 9 bases map to TRBD2. In germline, CDR1 is LNHNV, CDR2 YYDKDF (reference sequence). Germline trimming cut 4 bases from V and 4 bases from J; bases unmatched to any gene: 5. The CDR3 is 15 amino acids.

This chain connects TRBV5-4 to TRBJ1-5; maybe TRBD1 (6 bases). Trimming removed 1 base from V and 5 bases from J, with 10 bases in between. The CDR3 extends over 14 amino acids. CDR1 and CDR2 (germline): SGHNT, YYREEE (reference sequence). The CDR3 here is CASSLRPGDQPQHF. The CDR3 nucleotides read TGTGCCAGCAGCTTGAGACCAGGGGATCAGCCCCAGCATTTT.

The chain joins TRBV6-1 to TRBJ2-2; D remains ambiguous. The germline V gene encodes CDR1 MNHNS and CDR2 SASEGT. Trimming left V 6 bases short and J 0 bases short, with 8 bases between. This CDR3 has 14 amino acids. CDR3 nucleotide sequence: TGTGCCAGCAGGGTGACGGCGAACACCGGGGAGCTGTTTTTT. It encodes CASRVTANTGELFF.

The chain recombines TRBV25-1 with TRBJ2-3, with 13 bases lining up with TRBD2. The CDR3 is 14 residues long. CDR1 is MGHDK, CDR2 SYGVNS, per germline. The V and J ends lost 9 bases and 9 bases, in that order; junction bases with no gene match: 9. The CDR3: CASNPTSGRSTQYF. The CDR3 DNA is TGTGCCAGTAACCCGACTAGCGGGAGGAGCACGCAGTATTTT.

The genes are TRBV20-1 and TRBJ1-2; 8 nucleotides line up with TRBD1. With V trimmed by 5 bases and J by 5 bases, 7 bases remained unmatched. The CDR3 has 13 amino acids. Germline CDR1 DFQATT, CDR2 SNEGSKA (reference sequence). This chain's CDR3 is CSAPTGGSYGYTF. For the CDR3, the DNA is TGCAGTGCTCCAACAGGGGGAAGTTATGGCTACACCTTC.

This clonotype was observed a few times. The V call is TRBV7-9, the J call TRBJ2-5; TRBD2 agrees at 14 bases. Germline CDR1 is SEHNR and CDR2 is FQNEAQ (reference sequence). Germline trimming cut 4 bases from V and 7 bases from J; bases unmatched to any gene: 2. The CDR3 covers 14 residues. This CDR3 is CASSSGTSGGTQYF. CDR3 nucleotide sequence: TGTGCCAGCAGCTCAGGGACTAGCGGGGGGACCCAGTACTTC.

This clonotype was found a few times. V gene TRBV7-8 combines with J gene TRBJ2-7; 10 bases fit TRBD2. V lost 5 bases and J lost 2; bases outside the gene matches: 6. This CDR3 region has 15 residues. Germline CDR1 and CDR2: SGHVS and FQNEAQ. The CDR3 loop is CASSQTSGLTYEQYF. As DNA, the CDR3 is TGTGCCAGCAGCCAGACTAGCGGGCTGACCTACGAGCAGTACTTC.

The chain carries TRBV24-1 and TRBJ2-7; 7 nucleotides align to TRBD2. V was pared by 5 bases and J by 3 bases, with 15 bases of the junction left unmatched. CDR1 and CDR2 (germline): KGHDR, SFDVKD. This CDR3 region has 17 residues. Here the CDR3 reads CATSGPTPSSGIYEQYF. The CDR3, as DNA: TGTGCCACCAGTGGTCCTACCCCCAGCAGCGGGATCTACGAGCAGTACTTC.